The TCR beta chain described here comes from a study of T cell repertoires in cytomegalovirus infection. This clonotype showed up many times. V lost 0 bases to trimming and J lost 6 bases, with 6 bases between them. Germline lookup yields CDR1 SGHTA and CDR2 FQGNSA. The CDR3 loop spans 13 amino acids. Each CDR3 protein is one row after TCRdb ran MiXCR on the reads. This sample has 310,000 or so distinct CDR3 sequences, with 25% found just once. The chain has TRBV7-2 and TRBJ2-4; no clear D. The clonotype was recovered from a human donor in good health (CMV status not recorded). Some clones in this sample may be carry-over from other donors' samples. Sequencing was performed on PBMCs. In nucleotides, the CDR3 is TGTGCCAGCAGCTTAGCGCTAACAAACATTCAGTACTTC. Residues: CASSLALTNIQYF.